The clone carrying this T cell receptor beta chain was observed a handful of times. In TCRdb, the 5' RACE reads were re-called with MiXCR into one record per CDR3 protein. The sample comprises under 250,000 distinct CDR3 sequences, over 9.5% of which are singletons, and 3.5% to 5% rests with the top ten. This record belongs to a study of identical twins. The CDR3 contains 16 residues. The V and J ends lost 1 base and 5 bases, in that order; junction bases with no gene match: 4. Per germline, CDR1 SGHTA and CDR2 FQGNSA. These data were also filed under a second study, of yellow fever vaccine responses in identical twins.

This sequence was found in a woman aged 18-30 years in good health. The V gene is TRBV7-2, the J gene TRBJ1-6; 8 bases line up with TRBD1. Sequenced material: memory (CD45RO+) T cells sorted from blood. The CDR3 sequence is CASSLGQGAHNSPLHF. The CDR3, as DNA: TGTGCCAGCAGCTTAGGGCAGGGGGCTCATAATTCACCCCTCCACTTT.